The 10 T cell receptor beta chains listed next were all sequenced from one sample in a study of OX40 agonist ivuxolimab in advanced cancers. Some clones are missing from TCRdb's copy, which holds only in-frame ones; the method was immunoSEQ multiplex PCR. Found here are 75,000 or so clones, approximately 81% of them singletons; the top ten hold 6% to 9.5%. Sequenced here: CD4+ or CD8+ T cells sorted from blood, sampled in a trial of the OX40 agonist ivuxolimab. All receptors derive from an adult with an advanced solid tumor such as melanoma, head and neck, liver or kidney cancer.

This chain links TRBV6-5 with TRBJ2-5; 10 bases match TRBD1. CDR1 is MNHEY, CDR2 SVGAGI, per germline. The CDR3 extends over 16 amino acids. V was clipped by 2 bases and J by 4 bases; unmatched bases: 7. The CDR3 sequence is CASSYGDRGRGETQYF. CDR3 in DNA: TGTGCCAGCAGTTACGGCGACAGGGGGCGCGGAGAGACCCAGTACTTC.

J is TRBJ2-7 and V is TRBV12-5, with 12 bases fitting TRBD1. Germline V lookup: CDR1 LGHNT, CDR2 FRNRAP. This CDR3 has 16 residues. V dropped 0 bases and J dropped 5; count of bases not matched to a gene: 5. The DNA of the CDR3 is TGTGCTAGTGGTTTGGTACGGGGACAGGGGGCCCACGAGCAGTACTTC. This translates into CASGLVRGQGAHEQYF.

The chain has TRBV5-1 and TRBJ2-1; 9 bases are a match to TRBD2. The CDR3 spans 16 residues. J gave up 2 bases and V 1 base, and 4 bases lay outside the gene matches. Per germline, CDR1 SGHRS and CDR2 YFSETQ. The CDR3 region is CASSLTSGRPYNEQFF. The CDR3 DNA follows: TGCGCCAGCAGCTTGACTAGCGGGCGCCCCTACAATGAGCAGTTCTTC.

This chain uses TRBV27 with TRBJ2-5; 9 positions match TRBD2. The tail of the sequence fits TRBJ2-7 better, so the J call may be wrong. CDR3 length: 17 residues. CDR1 and CDR2 from the germline V gene are MNHEY and SMNVEV (reference sequence). The CDR3 DNA follows: TGTGCCAGCAGTTTCGCTGGCGGGAGGGTGAGTGTGCACGAGCAGTACTTC. Its protein product is CASSFAGGRVSVHEQYF.

V is TRBV9 and J is TRBJ2-7; TRBD2 matches at 9 bases. The CDR3 is 15 residues long. The germline V gene has CDR1 SGDLS and CDR2 YYNGEE. Unmatched junction bases numbered 3, after V lost 0 bases and J lost 2 bases. The CDR3 loop is CASSVEGGRAYEQYF. CDR3 bases: TGTGCCAGCAGCGTAGAGGGCGGGAGGGCCTACGAGCAGTACTTC.

This clone was detected once. The chain uses TRBV7-9 and TRBJ1-4; D gene ambiguous. The CDR3 runs to 14 residues. V lost 6 bases and J lost 5, with 13 bases in between. Germline values: CDR1 SEHNR, CDR2 FQNEAQ (reference sequence). The CDR3 bases are TGTGCCAGCAGTTCTTCAGGCCTGAATGAAAAACTGTTTTTT. Translating it yields CASSSSGLNEKLFF.

The chain links TRBV9 to TRBJ1-2; D is uncertain. Between the trimmed V and J ends, which lost 5 bases and 7 bases, there was a span of 15 bases. The CDR3 extends over 13 amino acids. CDR1 SGDLS and CDR2 YYNGEE come from the germline V gene. This CDR3 reads CASSRSGVGGYTF. The CDR3 DNA follows: TGTGCCAGCAGTAGGTCCGGGGTTGGTGGCTACACCTTC.

The chain joins TRBV2 to TRBJ2-7; D remains unclear. The CDR3 runs 13 residues. Germline V gene lookup returns CDR1 SNHLY and CDR2 FYNNEI. V gave up 3 bases and J gave up 6 bases, with 12 bases separating them. This CDR3 reads CASSEDGESEQYF. Written as DNA, the CDR3 is TGTGCCAGCAGTGAGGATGGGGAAAGCGAGCAGTACTTC.

The chain uses TRBV28 and TRBJ1-1; unclear D gene. The CDR3 spans 15 residues. Germline V lookup: CDR1 MDHEN, CDR2 SYDVKM. Deletions cut 6 bases from V and 3 bases from J, with 17 bases between. The CDR3: CASSQGGPTDTEAFF. Written as DNA, the CDR3 is TGTGCCAGCAGCCAAGGAGGACCGACCGACACTGAAGCTTTCTTT.

The chain joins TRBV5-1 to TRBJ1-1; D is unresolved. V shed 0 bases and J shed 1 base, with 4 bases lying between them. Germline V gene lookup returns CDR1 SGHRS and CDR2 YFSETQ. The CDR3 runs 13 residues. CDR3 sequence (DNA): TGCGCCAGCAGCTTGGCTACGAACACTGAAGCTTTCTTT. Its protein is CASSLATNTEAFF.